The 10 T cell receptor beta chains listed next were all sequenced from one sample in a study of blood T cells in healthy people across ages. Combining a sample-barcoded 5' primer with a J-beta primer mix, a second PCR ran for roughly 7 to 11 cycles. TCRdb reprocessed the 5' RACE reads with MiXCR, giving one entry per CDR3 protein. This table holds fewer than 900,000 distinct CDR3 sequences, around 36% found once. Input material: blood. These receptors came from a young man in good health.

The chain has TRBV7-2 and TRBJ1-1; no reliable D call. CDR1 and CDR2 (germline): SGHTA, FQGNSA. This CDR3 is built from 14 residues. V dropped 4 bases and J dropped 6 bases, with 15 bases sitting between them. The CDR3 here is CASSWKAATSEAFF. In nucleotides, the CDR3 is TGTGCCAGCAGCTGGAAGGCCGCTACATCTGAAGCTTTCTTT.

Concerning this clonotype: This may come from a read error, since a much larger clone is one base off. This chain joins TRBV27 and TRBJ2-1; D is unclear. The J call is doubtful: the DNA matches TRBJ2-7 better. Germline-derived CDR1 and CDR2 are MNHEY and SMNVEV (reference sequence). CDR3 length equals 15 residues. CDR3 DNA: TGTGCCAGCAGTCCCACGGCCCCGTCCGGCAATGAGCAGTACTTC. Protein: CASSPTAPSGNEQYF.

V and J are TRBV28 and TRBJ1-1; D is possibly TRBD1 (5 bases). Trimming pared 5 bases from V and 3 bases from J, leaving 25 bases between. The germline V gene encodes CDR1 MDHEN and CDR2 SYDVKM. The CDR3 length is 18 residues. The CDR3 DNA reads TGTGCCAGCAGTCAGGAAAGGGGCGTTGGCTCCTGGGACACTGAAGCTTTCTTT. Residues: CASSQERGVGSWDTEAFF. Supplemented by reference TRBV28 and TRBJ1-1, the full variable domain reads DVKVTQSSRYLVKRTGEKVFLECVQDMDHENMFWYRQDPGLGLRLIYFSYDVKMKEKGDIPEGYSVSREKKERFSLILESASTNQTSMYLCASSQERGVGSWDTEAFFGQGTRLTVV.

This sequence joins TRBV7-8 and TRBJ2-3; perhaps TRBD1 as D (5 bases). Germline V gene data show CDR1 as SGHVS and CDR2 as FQNEAQ. The CDR3 has 15 residues. V lost 7 bases and J lost 1, with 15 bases in between. The CDR3 loop reads CASNDKGPRTDTQYF. CDR3 in DNA: TGTGCCAGCAATGATAAGGGGCCTCGCACAGATACGCAGTATTTT.

The genes are TRBV6-6 and TRBJ1-2; D might be TRBD1 (6 bases). This CDR3 comprises 16 residues. V was shortened by 6 bases and J by 7 bases, with 24 bases between the two germline ends. The germline V gene has CDR1 MNHNY and CDR2 SVGAGI (reference sequence). The CDR3 protein is CASSRASMGGAGGYTF. DNA for the CDR3: TGTGCCAGCAGCCGCGCCTCTATGGGGGGGGCTGGTGGCTACACCTTC.

This clonotype has only one observation. V gene TRBV12-3 or TRBV12-4 combines with J gene TRBJ2-7; 7 bases are a match to TRBD2. The CDR3 runs 16 residues. V shed 5 bases and J 7 bases; nucleotides not matched to a gene: 17. The CDR3 coding sequence is TGTGCCAGCAGTCGTAGACTCCGGGACTACTACAATGAGCAGTACTTC. Translated: CASSRRLRDYYNEQYF.

This rearrangement joins TRBV2 to TRBJ2-7; D is unresolved. Between the trimmed V and J ends, which lost 6 bases and 2 bases, there was a span of 11 bases. The CDR3 consists of 13 residues. Germline V CDR1 and CDR2: SNHLY, FYNNEI. The CDR3 protein is CASRAQVAYEQYF. The CDR3 nucleotides are TGTGCCAGCAGGGCGCAGGTTGCCTACGAGCAGTACTTC.

The chain couples TRBV18 to TRBJ1-2, with a weak D call TRBD1 (5 bases). Germline V gene lookup returns CDR1 KGHSH and CDR2 LQKENI. This CDR3 region has 13 residues. The germline V and J ends were trimmed by 8 bases and 6 bases, with 16 bases remaining between them. The CDR3 nucleotides are TGTGCCAGCGCCCTGGGCGGGGCGGATGGCTACACCTTC. Translating it yields CASALGGADGYTF.

This clonotype was observed a handful of times. This chain uses TRBV2 with TRBJ1-4; D is perhaps TRBD1 (5 bases). The CDR3 runs to 14 residues. V dropped 7 bases and J dropped 7 bases, with 16 bases sitting between them. Germline lookup yields CDR1 SNHLY and CDR2 FYNNEI. DNA of the CDR3: TGTGCCAGCACACCTGCAAGAGGGGCTGAAAAACTGTTTTTT. Amino acids: CASTPARGAEKLFF.

This rearrangement joins TRBV3-1 to TRBJ1-4, with 8 bases that match TRBD1. Germline values: CDR1 LGHDT, CDR2 YNNKEL (reference sequence). Germline trimming cut 10 bases from V and 6 bases from J; bases unmatched to any gene: 19. This CDR3 region has 17 residues. The CDR3 DNA reads TGTGCCACCCTATCCGGGACAGGAGCCCAGGGAGATGAAAAACTGTTTTTT. It translates to CATLSGTGAQGDEKLFF.